This T cell receptor (beta chain) was captured in a study of blood T cell repertoires in COVID-19 (dated by TCRdb to 2018 to 2020). Context from the whole study: Collaborator samples came from the United States, Italy and Spain and covered acute and convalescent phases of COVID-19. The material from the prospective study consisted of cDNA or gDNA derived from T cells, B-cell-depleted T cells, or PBMCs. The dataset comprised deeply sampled blood TCRbeta repertoires from subjects exposed to, actively infected with, or recovered from COVID-19. A freely available public database, intended as a resource for researchers studying the immune response to SARS-CoV-2, is where the repertoires were released. The samples were drawn from the first 160 participants of the ongoing ImmuneRACE study and from 1,254 subjects provided by 6 global collaborators. Sample metadata almost always included a de-identified subject ID, COVID-19 status, age in years and sex. HLA class I and class II types, where available, came from metadata supplied by the sample provider rather than from assay-based typing.

Results and caveats for the whole study, not just this receptor: The amount of clinical and demographic metadata varied by source and participant and was provided uncurated.

TCRbeta CDR3 regions were amplified from genomic DNA using the immunoSEQ Assay, a bias-controlled multiplex PCR. The authors processed their data as follows. The number of nucleated cells in each sample was estimated from the amplification of reference gene primers within the assay. Sequence reads were collapsed and filtered to measure the absolute abundance of every unique TCRbeta CDR3 rearrangement. Productive Simpson clonality was computed per sample as the square root of Simpson's diversity index over productive rearrangements. The table was pulled from immuneACCESS by TCRdb, which kept in-frame rearrangements only. Such tables lose some clones; where checked, under half of the loss comes from unresolved V genes, and the rest has no known cause. The V and J calls and clone size come from that table; D and trimming were worked out from the DNA. The table for this sample lists about 260,000 clones; 84% of them were counted only once. Around 4% of the sample comes from the top ten.

The germline V gene sets CDR1 to SGHRS and CDR2 to YFSETQ. From cysteine to phenylalanine, the CDR3 is 14 amino acids long. Here the CDR3 DNA is all that survives: 42 bases in frame from base 1. V trim: 5 bases; J trim: 8 bases; unmatched bases: 7. Collaborating institutions collected whole blood in K2EDTA tubes following their own protocols. For TCRbeta analysis, collaborators shipped samples as frozen whole blood, isolated PBMCs, or DNA extracted from either of those sample types. This clone was detected only a few times. Its antigen is not yet known. Qualities for individual bases were not recorded, and no much larger clone is one base off.

The rearranged chain carries TRBV5-1 and TRBJ1-4, with 9 bases aligning to TRBD1. The sequenced sample consisted of peripheral blood. This clonotype was obtained from a man in his sixties with acute or convalescent COVID-19. Here the CDR3 is given as CASRATGGREKLFF. The nucleotide sequence is given as TGCGCCAGCAGGGCTACAGGGGGCAGGGAAAAACTGTTTTTT. The full variable domain, with segments outside the CDR3 supplied by the reference TRBV5-1 and TRBJ1-4 proteins, appears as KAGVTQTPRYLIKTRGQQVTLSCSPISGHRSVSWYQQTPGQGLQFLFEYFSETQRNKGNFPGRFSGRQFSNSRSEMNVSTLELGDSALYLCASRATGGREKLFFGSGTQLSVL.